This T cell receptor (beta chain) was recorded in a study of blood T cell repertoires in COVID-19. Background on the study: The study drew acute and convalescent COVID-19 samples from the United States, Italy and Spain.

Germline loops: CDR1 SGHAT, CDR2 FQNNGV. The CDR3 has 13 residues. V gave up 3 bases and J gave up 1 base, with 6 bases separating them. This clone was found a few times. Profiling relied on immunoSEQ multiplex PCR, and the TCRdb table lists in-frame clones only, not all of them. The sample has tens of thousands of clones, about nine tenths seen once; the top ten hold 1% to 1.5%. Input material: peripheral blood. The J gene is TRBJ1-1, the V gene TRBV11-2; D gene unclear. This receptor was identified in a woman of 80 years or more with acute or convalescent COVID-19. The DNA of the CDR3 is TGTGCCAGCAGCTTCCAGGCGAACACTGAAGCTTTCTTT. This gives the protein CASSFQANTEAFF.